The 3 T cell receptor beta chains reported below all come from one sample, sequenced in a study of blood T cells in healthy people across ages. Next came a second PCR, run for about 7 to 12 cycles, which used a sample-barcoded 5' primer along with a J-beta primer mix. MiXCR, applied by TCRdb to the 5' RACE reads, yields one record per CDR3 protein. This table has 1.8 million or so distinct CDR3 sequences, more than 35% appearing once. Sequenced input: blood. The receptor set was obtained from a human donor in good health.

CDR3 coding DNA: TGTGCCAGTGACTCTGGGGCAGGAGAGACCCAGTACTTC. Protein: CASDSGAGETQYF. The V and J genes are TRBV12-3 or TRBV12-4 and TRBJ2-5; possibly TRBD1 for D (5 bases). The V end lost 9 bases, the J end lost 4 bases, and 15 bases lay between the germline ends. This CDR3 contains 13 residues.

This chain joins TRBV7-9 and TRBJ2-1; D call uncertain. CDR1 SEHNR and CDR2 FQNEAQ come from the germline V gene (reference sequence). V lost 5 bases to trimming and J lost 12 bases, with 20 bases between them. The CDR3 loop spans 14 amino acids. The CDR3 protein is CASSLPHFEPRQFF. In DNA form, the CDR3 reads TGTGCCAGCAGCCTTCCCCATTTCGAACCTAGGCAGTTCTTC.

The chain links TRBV7-2 to TRBJ1-3, with D unresolved. V gave up 1 base and J gave up 0 bases, with 10 bases separating them. The CDR3 loop spans 16 amino acids. Germline V gene data show CDR1 as SGHTA and CDR2 as FQGNSA. CDR3 nucleotide sequence: TGTGCCAGCAGCTTAGGGCGGAGGATCTCTGGAAACACCATATATTTT. Its translation: CASSLGRRISGNTIYF.